What follows describes a single T cell receptor beta chain. What it recognizes is unknown. The data stem from a study of Ad26.COV2.S vaccination and SARS-CoV-2 variants. CDR1 and CDR2 (germline): WNHNN, SYGVQD (reference sequence). Between the trimmed V and J ends, which lost 0 bases and 10 bases, there was a span of 15 bases. The length of the CDR3 is 15 residues. Documented treatment: roughly 20 received Ad26.COV2.S at low or high dose, single or two shots; 5 received placebo; per-sample allocation not given. It was on day 63 after the first vaccine or placebo injection that samples were taken. Here immunoSEQ multiplex PCR was the method, and the copy in TCRdb shows in-frame clones only, minus some. The sample includes about 350,000 clones, less than 90% seen only once; the top ten take around a tenth. Study-wide points: People who got the vaccine or the placebo had similar non-spike TCR breadth.

J is TRBJ1-4 and V is TRBV10-1; unclear D gene. The sample was peripheral blood, taken in a trial of Ad26.COV2.S vaccine versus placebo. This receptor was identified in a person aged 18 to 59 who received the Ad26.COV2.S COVID-19 vaccine or a placebo. The CDR3 sequence: CASSESYGPGGKLFF. The CDR3 DNA follows: TGCGCCAGCAGTGAGTCTTACGGCCCCGGAGGAAAACTGTTTTTT.